The 30 T cell receptor beta chains presented below share a single source sample, sequenced in a study of blood T cells in healthy people across ages. The authors ran a second PCR of roughly 6 to 11 cycles using a sample-barcoded 5' primer and a J-beta primer mix. TCRdb re-called the 5' RACE reads with MiXCR, one entry per CDR3 protein. The sample yields approximately 1.5 million distinct CDR3 sequences, 30% to 35% seen once. The sequencing input was blood. These receptors came from a woman in her twenties or thirties in good health.

This chain links TRBV27 with TRBJ1-2, with D possibly TRBD1 on 6 matching bases. Deletions cut 2 bases from V and 7 bases from J, with 26 bases between. Germline V lookup: CDR1 MNHEY, CDR2 SMNVEV (reference sequence). The length of the CDR3 is 18 residues. In DNA, the CDR3 is TGTGCCAGCAGTTTAAGCACACCGGCAGGGGTGGTCTTGGGTGGCTACACCTTC. Amino acids: CASSLSTPAGVVLGGYTF.

A few counts support this clonotype. This chain joins TRBV6-5 and TRBJ2-1; 10 bases are a match to TRBD1. CDR1 is MNHEY, CDR2 SVGAGI, per germline. Trimming took 9 bases from V and 4 from J; bases not matched to a gene: 6. The CDR3 spans 14 residues. CDR3 bases: TGTGCCAGTAGAGGGGACAGGGGTTACAATGAGCAGTTCTTC. Residues: CASRGDRGYNEQFF.

The CDR3 protein is CAISVTGMGEKLFF. CDR3 DNA sequence: TGTGCCATCAGTGTGACGGGGATGGGTGAAAAACTGTTTTTT. The gene calls are TRBV10-3 and TRBJ1-4, with D unresolved. CDR1 and CDR2 from the germline V gene are ENHRY and SYGVKD. This CDR3 is 14 amino acids long. The ends were cut back, 4 bases at V and 7 bases at J, with 13 bases in the middle.

This clonotype was observed at least ten times. This chain connects TRBV6-6 to TRBJ1-6; D is unclear. Germline lookup yields CDR1 MNHNY and CDR2 SVGAGI (reference sequence). Deletions cut 7 bases from V and 9 bases from J, with 16 bases between. CDR3 length equals 14 residues. CDR3 nucleotide sequence: TGTGCCAGCACAGAAGTCATGTGGACTTCACCCCTCCACTTT. Its translation: CASTEVMWTSPLHF.

V and J are TRBV9 and TRBJ2-5; TRBD1 or TRBD2 may be the D gene (5 bases each). The germline V gene has CDR1 SGDLS and CDR2 YYNGEE. Trimming stripped 0 bases from V and 5 bases from J, with 14 bases between. This CDR3 comprises 15 residues. The CDR3 bases are TGTGCCAGCAGCGTAGAAGCAGGGCGGGTGGAGACCCAGTACTTC. Amino acids: CASSVEAGRVETQYF.

The gene calls are TRBV6-6 and TRBJ1-5; 8 bases map to TRBD1. J lost 5 bases, V lost 2 bases, and 8 bases had no gene match. CDR1 is MNHNY, CDR2 SVGAGI, per germline (reference sequence). The CDR3 spans 16 residues. CDR3 loop: CASSYIYDRGDQPQHF. CDR3 sequence (DNA): TGTGCCAGCAGTTACATCTACGACAGGGGTGATCAGCCCCAGCATTTT.

V and J are TRBV7-2 and TRBJ2-7; tentatively, D is TRBD1 or TRBD2 (5 bases each). CDR1 SGHTA and CDR2 FQGNSA come from the germline V gene. The length of the CDR3 is 15 residues. The germline V and J ends were trimmed by 1 base and 2 bases, with 12 bases remaining between them. The CDR3 loop reads CASSLGGTTTYEQYF. CDR3 nucleotide sequence: TGTGCCAGCAGCTTAGGAGGGACCACAACCTACGAGCAGTACTTC.

The rearrangement uses TRBV7-8 and TRBJ1-6, with D perhaps TRBD1 (5 bases). Trimming left V 5 bases short and J 8 bases short, with 19 bases between. The germline gives CDR1 SGHVS, CDR2 FQNEAQ. This CDR3 region has 16 residues. The CDR3: CASSPRIPRVDSPLHF. CDR3 bases: TGTGCCAGCAGCCCCCGAATCCCCAGGGTTGATTCACCCCTCCACTTT.

With respect to this clonotype: It is likely a read error, because the conserved phenylalanine at the end of the CDR3 is missing. This rearrangement joins TRBV5-1 to TRBJ2-3, with no clear D. Germline V lookup: CDR1 SGHRS, CDR2 YFSETQ. CDR3 length: 15 amino acids. V lost 0 bases and J lost 0, with 8 bases in between. The CDR3 loop is CASSLEPYSTDTQYC. The CDR3 DNA reads TGCGCCAGCAGCTTGGAACCGTATAGCACAGATACGCAGTATTGT.

The J gene is TRBJ2-3, the V gene TRBV6-1; D not certain. V was clipped by 6 bases and J by 3 bases, with 16 bases between them. This CDR3 comprises 15 residues. The V gene's germline CDR1 is MNHNS and CDR2 SASEGT. The CDR3 sequence is CASRGNPGQTDTQYF. As DNA, the CDR3 is TGTGCCAGCAGGGGTAACCCCGGGCAAACAGATACGCAGTATTTT.

There are a few counts of this clonotype. The rearrangement uses TRBV12-3 or TRBV12-4 and TRBJ1-2, with 8 bases lining up with TRBD1. This CDR3 region has 14 residues. J gave up 8 bases and V 4 bases, and 9 bases lay outside the gene matches. Written as DNA, the CDR3 is TGTGCCAGCAGTTCTAATAGACAGGGGCGAGGCTACACCTTC. This translates into CASSSNRQGRGYTF.

In its sample, this clonotype was seen a few times. V is TRBV5-1 and J is TRBJ2-1; 9 bases are a match to TRBD2. Germline V gene lookup returns CDR1 SGHRS and CDR2 YFSETQ. Germline trimming cut 0 bases from V and 9 bases from J; bases unmatched to any gene: 7. The CDR3 runs to 15 residues. The CDR3 coding sequence is TGCGCCAGCAGCTTGGCCGGTAGCGGGGGAGGTGAGCAGTTCTTC. Protein sequence: CASSLAGSGGGEQFF.

This clonotype was observed a few times. The chain couples TRBV12-3 or TRBV12-4 to TRBJ2-6; D gene uncertain. Trimming shortened V by 3 bases and J by 3 bases, and 9 bases separated the two germline ends. This CDR3 is 15 amino acids long. The CDR3 sequence is CASSFVVSGANVLTF. Written as DNA, the CDR3 is TGTGCCAGCAGTTTCGTGGTTAGTGGGGCCAACGTCCTGACTTTC.

V usage is TRBV20-1 and J usage is TRBJ2-3; D remains unclear. The CDR3 consists of 12 residues. The V and J ends lost 6 bases and 4 bases respectively, with 11 bases between them. The V gene's germline CDR1 is DFQATT and CDR2 SNEGSKA (reference sequence). DNA of the CDR3: TGCAGTGCCTCTGGCGGCTCAGATACGCAGTATTTT. It encodes CSASGGSDTQYF.

V is TRBV5-1 and J is TRBJ2-7; weak D call: TRBD2 (6 bases). Between the trimmed V and J ends, which lost 3 bases and 1 base, there was a span of 11 bases. The CDR3 extends over 14 amino acids. CDR1 SGHRS and CDR2 YFSETQ come from the germline V gene. CDR3 nucleotides: TGCGCCAGCAGCTGGAGGGGAGCGTCCTACGAGCAGTACTTC. This codes for CASSWRGASYEQYF.

This clonotype was recorded a few times. The J gene is TRBJ2-7, the V gene TRBV20-1; 8 bases align to TRBD1. V dropped 3 bases and J dropped 1; count of bases not matched to a gene: 2. CDR3 size: 13 residues. Germline loops: CDR1 DFQATT, CDR2 SNEGSKA (reference sequence). CDR3 DNA sequence: TGCAGTGCTAGGCGGGACAGGTCCTACGAGCAGTACTTC. Its translation: CSARRDRSYEQYF.

Remarks on this clonotype: A clone one base away is much larger, so this may be a read error. CDR3 in DNA: TGTGCCAGTAGACAGTCCGAAGATACGCAGTATTTT. Its translation: CASRQSEDTQYF. The V and J genes are TRBV19 and TRBJ2-3, with D unclear. CDR3 length equals 12 residues. Germline V gene lookup returns CDR1 LNHDA and CDR2 SQIVND (reference sequence). V was shortened by 6 bases and J by 5 bases, with 9 bases between the two germline ends.

This clonotype was counted between two and nine times. This chain connects TRBV13 to TRBJ1-2; D unresolved. V was pared by 0 bases and J by 9 bases, with 8 bases between. The CDR3 contains 12 residues. Germline V lookup: CDR1 PRHDT, CDR2 FYEKMQ (reference sequence). CDR3 sequence: CASSLGEMSYTF. CDR3 in DNA: TGTGCCAGCAGCTTAGGTGAAATGAGCTACACCTTC.

The V and J genes are TRBV5-1 and TRBJ2-5; the D gene is possibly TRBD2 (5 bases). Germline-derived CDR1 and CDR2 are SGHRS and YFSETQ. Trimming stripped 1 base from V and 9 bases from J, with 13 bases between. The CDR3 contains 13 residues. In nucleotides, the CDR3 is TGCGCCAGCAGCTTGCAGGTTTCCGGGGCCCAGTACTTC. Protein: CASSLQVSGAQYF.

The chain has TRBV7-8 and TRBJ1-2; tentatively, D is TRBD1 (5 bases). CDR3 length: 16 residues. Germline V CDR1 and CDR2: SGHVS, FQNEAQ. Trimming left V 5 bases short and J 4 bases short, with 20 bases between. The CDR3 is CASSQRQLLFGYGYTF. The CDR3, as DNA: TGTGCCAGCAGCCAACGACAGCTCCTATTTGGCTATGGCTACACCTTC.

The V gene is TRBV20-1, the J gene TRBJ1-4, with no clear D. The V gene's germline CDR1 is DFQATT and CDR2 SNEGSKA (reference sequence). V was pared by 0 bases and J by 8 bases, with 10 bases between. The CDR3 is 13 residues long. CDR3 coding DNA: TGCAGTGCTAGAGAAAGGTCCTGGGAAAAACTGTTTTTT. Translating it yields CSARERSWEKLFF.

This clonotype came up a few times. The V gene is TRBV7-2, the J gene TRBJ2-5, with 10 bases identical to TRBD2. Germline V lookup: CDR1 SGHTA, CDR2 FQGNSA. This CDR3 is built from 15 residues. J gave up 5 bases and V 1 base, and 4 bases lay outside the gene matches. The CDR3 sequence: CASSLGLAGSETQYF. In DNA form, the CDR3 reads TGTGCCAGCAGCTTAGGACTAGCGGGCTCTGAGACCCAGTACTTC.

The V and J genes are TRBV11-2 and TRBJ2-4; 9 nucleotides line up with TRBD1. The CDR3 has 16 residues. Per germline, CDR1 SGHAT and CDR2 FQNNGV. The V segment lost 5 bases and the J segment 0 bases; nucleotides outside the gene matches: 5. CDR3 protein: CASSRGTGLAKNIQYF. The CDR3, as DNA: TGTGCCAGCAGCCGGGGGACAGGGCTAGCCAAAAACATTCAGTACTTC.

V gene TRBV29-1 combines with J gene TRBJ2-5; 8 nucleotides agree with TRBD2. CDR1 is SQVTM and CDR2 is ANQGSEA in the germline V gene. V lost 4 bases to trimming and J lost 4 bases; unmatched junction nucleotides: 11. The length of the CDR3 is 15 residues. CDR3 in DNA: TGCAGCGTTGGGTTTCGGGGGGGCGGAGTAGAGACCCAGTACTTC. It encodes CSVGFRGGGVETQYF. The complete variable domain, with remaining parts taken from reference TRBV29-1 and TRBJ2-5, reads SAVISQKPSRDICQRGTSLTIQCQVDSQVTMMFWYRQQPGQSLTLIATANQGSEATYESGFVIDKFPISRPNLTFSTLTVSNMSPEDSSIYLCSVGFRGGGVETQYFGPGTRLLVL.

In this sample, this clonotype turned up a few times. This chain joins TRBV6-2 or TRBV6-3 and TRBJ1-2, with D possibly TRBD1 on 5 matching bases. CDR1 is MNHEY and CDR2 is SVGEGT in the germline V gene. V dropped 0 bases and J dropped 2 bases, with 10 bases sitting between them. The CDR3 covers 15 residues. In DNA, the CDR3 is TGTGCCAGCAGTTACTCGGAGACAGCGAACTATGGCTACACCTTC. As protein: CASSYSETANYGYTF.

This clonotype came up once. It may be a read error: a sequence one base away is much more abundant. V is TRBV4-1 and J is TRBJ2-3; 10 nucleotides match TRBD2. The CDR3 runs to 15 residues. The germline CDR1 and CDR2 sequences are MGHRA and YSYEKL. The CDR3, as DNA: TGCACCAGCAGCCAAGTCAGCGGGAGGGGAGATACGCAGTATTTT. It codes for CTSSQVSGRGDTQYF.

This clonotype was seen many times. The rearrangement uses TRBV12-3 or TRBV12-4 and TRBJ2-7, with 12 bases that match TRBD2. V dropped 7 bases and J dropped 3; count of bases not matched to a gene: 7. The CDR3 consists of 15 residues. The CDR3 coding sequence is TGTGCCAGCACCCCCGGACTAGCGGGGAGCTACGAGCAGTACTTC. Residues: CASTPGLAGSYEQYF.

The chain couples TRBV20-1 to TRBJ2-3; TRBD2 might be the D (6 bases). This CDR3 spans 14 amino acids. The V end lost 0 bases, the J end lost 1 base, and 8 bases lay between the germline ends. Germline V gene lookup returns CDR1 DFQATT and CDR2 SNEGSKA (reference sequence). DNA of the CDR3: TGCAGTGCTAGAGATGCTAGCGGCACAGATACGCAGTATTTT. It codes for CSARDASGTDTQYF.

The gene calls are TRBV20-1 and TRBJ2-3, with unresolved D. With 2 bases removed from V and 1 base from J, the gap between germline ends came to 10 bases. The CDR3 is 14 amino acids. Germline V gene data show CDR1 as DFQATT and CDR2 as SNEGSKA (reference sequence). CDR3 loop: CSARRRPGTDTQYF. In nucleotides, the CDR3 is TGCAGTGCTAGAAGGCGACCAGGCACAGATACGCAGTATTTT.

This chain connects TRBV5-1 to TRBJ2-5, with D uncertain. There are 14 residues in the CDR3. Germline V gene lookup returns CDR1 SGHRS and CDR2 YFSETQ. V lost 4 bases and J lost 1, with 11 bases in between. In DNA, the CDR3 is TGCGCCAGCAGCGACGTAGTGGCCCAAGAGACCCAGTACTTC. Translated, it gives CASSDVVAQETQYF.